The TCR beta chain under discussion was sequenced for a study of post-analysis software for immune sequencing data. Points from the study as a whole: Controls showed significantly higher normalized Chao1 diversity than did multiple sclerosis patients. In patients, TRBV5-6, TRBV5-1 and TRBV20-1 belonged to five TRBV segments found more frequently than in controls. By F measure, samples from a shared preparation batch strongly co-clustered.

The CDR3 runs 15 residues. The V and J ends lost 1 base and 7 bases, in that order; junction bases with no gene match: 7. This clonotype showed up just a few times. Its target is unknown. Prepared libraries of TCR beta cDNA carried unique molecular identifiers. TCRdb reprocessed the PCR reads via MiXCR and lists one record per CDR3 protein. The table includes hundreds of thousands of distinct CDR3 sequences, 55% to 70% detected once. The TCR was taken from a girl aged 2 to 10 with multiple sclerosis. Sequencing was done on a sample of blood. The chain recombines TRBV12-3 or TRBV12-4 with TRBJ2-1, with TRBD2 matching over 7 bases. CDR3 residues: CASSLGGGSINEQFF. Here the CDR3 DNA reads TGTGCCAGCAGTTTAGGGGGCGGGAGTATAAATGAGCAGTTCTTC.